The 25 T cell receptor beta chains reported below all come from one sample, sequenced in a study of graft-versus-host responses after intestinal transplantation. No antigen is known for these receptors. TCRdb's copy holds only in-frame clones and misses some; the assay was immunoSEQ multiplex PCR. The profile shows around 100,000 clones, over 75% of them singletons. The sample here was unstimulated CD4+ T cells sorted from spleen or lymph node cells, taken before transplant. The receptors originated from a human donor who was the organ donor for an intestinal transplant.

The chain links TRBV9 to TRBJ1-6; D gene uncertain. The CDR3 extends over 14 amino acids. Germline loops: CDR1 SGDLS, CDR2 YYNGEE. V was trimmed by 0 bases and J by 10 bases, leaving 11 bases between them. The CDR3 DNA is TGTGCCAGCAGCGTAGCTCTAGAGCGGTCACCCCTCCACTTT. This gives the protein CASSVALERSPLHF.

The rearrangement uses TRBV2 and TRBJ2-5; 7 bases align to TRBD2. The CDR3 has 16 residues. Germline CDR1 and CDR2: SNHLY and FYNNEI. The CDR3 spells CALQGGGRSGQETQYF. The CDR3 DNA sequence: TGTGCACTTCAAGGCGGGGGAAGGTCGGGACAAGAGACCCAGTACTTC.

The chain has TRBV21-1 and TRBJ2-7; the DNA was not used to check the table's D call, TRBD2. TRBV21-1 counts as a pseudogene. The CDR3 is made up of 15 amino acids. The CDR3 here is CASSSRLAGSYEQYF. The CDR3 nucleotides are TGTGCCAGCAGCTCCAGGCTAGCGGGGTCCTACGAGCAGTACTTC.

J is TRBJ1-1 and V is TRBV2, with 8 bases aligning to TRBD1. V trimming: 5 bases; J trimming: 8 bases; junction bases outside the gene matches: 13. The CDR3 length is 15 residues. Germline V gene sequence: CDR1 SNHLY, CDR2 FYNNEI. CDR3 nucleotides: TGTGCCAGCAGTAACCGTACTCTTAGGACAGGGGAAGCTTTCTTT. Encoded protein: CASSNRTLRTGEAFF.

The chain links TRBV7-9 to TRBJ1-1, with a possible D match to TRBD1 (5 bases). CDR1 and CDR2 (germline): SEHNR, FQNEAQ (reference sequence). Trimming took off 6 bases at V and 1 base at J, with 15 bases between the two ends. The CDR3 sequence is 15 residues long. In nucleotides, the CDR3 is TGTGCCAGCAGGCGAGAGGGCGGACAGAACACTGAAGCTTTCTTT. As protein: CASRREGGQNTEAFF.

This chain joins TRBV11-2 and TRBJ2-7, with D perhaps being TRBD1 or TRBD2 (6 bases each). The CDR3 contains 16 residues. CDR1 and CDR2 from the germline V gene are SGHAT and FQNNGV. The germline V and J ends were trimmed by 5 bases and 0 bases, with 17 bases remaining between them. The CDR3 coding sequence is TGTGCCAGCAGCAGACTACGGGGGCCAAGCTCCTACGAGCAGTACTTC. Protein product: CASSRLRGPSSYEQYF.

In this sample, this clone turned up once. The chain couples TRBV6-1 to TRBJ2-1; 11 nucleotides line up with TRBD2. After removal of 10 bases from V and 7 bases from J, the junction contained 9 bases not matched to a gene. There are 14 residues in the CDR3. The germline CDR1 and CDR2 sequences are MNHNS and SASEGT. The CDR3 reads CATNPGLAGNEQFF. DNA of the CDR3: TGTGCCACCAACCCCGGACTAGCGGGTAATGAGCAGTTCTTC.

This rearrangement joins TRBV5-1 to TRBJ2-3; 9 bases agree with TRBD1. In germline, CDR1 is SGHRS, CDR2 YFSETQ. The CDR3 covers 15 residues. V shed 3 bases and J 1 base; nucleotides not matched to a gene: 3. DNA for the CDR3: TGCGCCAGCAGCTGGGACAGGGTAGGCACAGATACGCAGTATTTT. Translation: CASSWDRVGTDTQYF.

The CDR3 reads CATSRGPYNEQFF. The CDR3 DNA reads as TGTGCCACCTCTCGGGGACCCTACAATGAGCAGTTCTTC. The chain links TRBV15 to TRBJ2-1; TRBD1 or TRBD2 may be the D gene (5 bases each). CDR1 and CDR2 (germline): LNHNV, YYDKDF (reference sequence). V was clipped by 8 bases and J by 2 bases, with 10 bases between them. CDR3 length equals 13 residues. Based on the CDR3 plus reference TRBV15 and TRBJ2-1, the full variable domain is DAMVIQNPRYQVTQFGKPVTLSCSQTLNHNVMYWYQQKSSQAPKLLFHYYDKDFNNEADTPDNFQSRRPNTSFCFLDIRSPGLGDTAMYLCATSRGPYNEQFFGPGTRLTVL.

The rearrangement uses TRBV30 and TRBJ1-4; no clear D gene. The V end lost 1 base, the J end lost 7 bases, and 7 bases lay between the germline ends. In germline, CDR1 is GTSNPN, CDR2 SVGIG (reference sequence). This CDR3 comprises 12 residues. CDR3 in amino acids: CAWSALGEKLFF. Here the CDR3 DNA reads TGTGCCTGGAGTGCCCTCGGTGAAAAACTGTTTTTT. Full variable domain (missing parts from reference TRBV30 and TRBJ1-4): SQTIHQWPATLVQPVGSPLSLECTVEGTSNPNLYWYRQAAGRGLQLLFYSVGIGQISSEVPQNLSASRPQDRQFILSSKKLLLSDSGFYLCAWSALGEKLFFGSGTQLSVL.

As DNA, the CDR3 is TGTGCCAGCAGTGAAAGGACAGGGGCTAGCAATCAGCCCCAGCATTTT. This codes for CASSERTGASNQPQHF. V gene TRBV6-1 combines with J gene TRBJ1-5; 9 bases are shared with TRBD1. V lost 2 bases and J lost 0; bases outside the gene matches: 2. The CDR3 runs 16 residues. CDR1 and CDR2 from the germline V gene are MNHNS and SASEGT.

The chain has TRBV28 and TRBJ2-1; D is unclear. This CDR3 has 15 amino acids. In germline, CDR1 is MDHEN, CDR2 SYDVKM. V was pared by 6 bases and J by 0 bases, with 12 bases between. CDR3 sequence reads: CASSHTKGSYNEQFF. CDR3 nucleotides: TGTGCCAGCAGCCACACCAAGGGCTCCTACAATGAGCAGTTCTTC.

This clone was picked up one time. The chain has TRBV2 and TRBJ2-5, with D tentatively TRBD1 (5 bases). Germline values: CDR1 SNHLY, CDR2 FYNNEI. The length of the CDR3 is 14 residues. The V and J ends lost 4 bases and 5 bases respectively, with 14 bases between them. CDR3 nucleotide sequence: TGTGCCAGCAGTGCCCAGGGATCATATGAGACCCAGTACTTC. Translation gives CASSAQGSYETQYF.

CDR3 sequence (DNA): TGCGCCAGCAGCTTGGTTGTGGCTCGGGGAAATAAAGCTTTCTTT. Its translation is CASSLVVARGNKAFF. V usage is TRBV5-1 and J usage is TRBJ1-1; D remains ambiguous. Germline CDR1 is SGHRS and CDR2 is YFSETQ. This CDR3 spans 15 amino acids. V dropped 0 bases and J dropped 9 bases, with 18 bases sitting between them.

The gene calls are TRBV30 and TRBJ2-4; D uncertain. The CDR3 sequence is 11 residues long. The V gene lost 5 bases and the J gene lost 5 bases, with 7 bases spanning the gap. Germline V gives CDR1 GTSNPN, CDR2 SVGIG (reference sequence). The CDR3 DNA reads TGTGCCTGGGCGGACGAAAACATTCAGTACTTC. It codes for CAWADENIQYF.

CDR3 sequence (DNA): TGCGCCAGCAGGGCGGGACAGGGTATGAATGAGCAGTTCTTC. Protein sequence: CASRAGQGMNEQFF. The genes are TRBV5-1 and TRBJ2-1; 9 bases fit TRBD1. V gave up 5 bases and J gave up 7 bases; unmatched junction bases: 7. Germline V CDR1 and CDR2: SGHRS, YFSETQ. The CDR3 loop spans 14 amino acids.

The chain has TRBV29-1 and TRBJ2-5; D is tentatively TRBD1 or TRBD2 (6 bases each). The CDR3 spans 11 residues. Germline V lookup: CDR1 SQVTM, CDR2 ANQGSEA. The ends were cut back, 7 bases at V and 5 bases at J, with 11 bases in the middle. For the CDR3, the DNA is TGCAGCGCTACAGGGAGGGAGACCCAGTACTTC. Translating gives CSATGRETQYF.

The V and J genes are TRBV20-1 and TRBJ2-7; D call uncertain. CDR3 length: 11 residues. Per the germline V gene, CDR1 is DFQATT and CDR2 is SNEGSKA (reference sequence). V gave up 2 bases and J gave up 3 bases, with 5 bases separating them. The CDR3 nucleotides are TGCAGTGCTAGACCCCACTACGAGCAGTACTTC. This encodes CSARPHYEQYF.

The genes are TRBV11-2 and TRBJ2-5; 10 bases are a match to TRBD2. Germline V gene data show CDR1 as SGHAT and CDR2 as FQNNGV. V lost 1 base, J lost 6 bases, and 8 bases stayed unmatched. CDR3 length equals 16 residues. CDR3 sequence: CASSLGPQRGGKTQYF. The CDR3 DNA follows: TGTGCCAGCAGCTTAGGCCCCCAGCGGGGGGGCAAGACCCAGTACTTC.

This chain uses TRBV27 with TRBJ2-1; D might be TRBD2 (6 bases). Germline CDR1 is MNHEY and CDR2 is SMNVEV (reference sequence). The CDR3 loop spans 15 amino acids. Trimming removed 5 bases at V and 0 bases at J, with 11 bases between. The CDR3: CASSPGLSSYNEQFF. The CDR3 region has the DNA TGTGCCAGCAGTCCGGGACTTAGCTCCTACAATGAGCAGTTCTTC.

The rearrangement links TRBV28 to TRBJ1-4; 7 positions match TRBD1. The V segment lost 3 bases and the J segment 6 bases; nucleotides outside the gene matches: 4. CDR3 size: 14 residues. Per germline, CDR1 MDHEN and CDR2 SYDVKM. DNA of the CDR3: TGTGCCAGCAGTTTGACAGGGATGGATGAAAAACTGTTTTTT. Translating it yields CASSLTGMDEKLFF. Full variable domain (outside the CDR3, taken from reference TRBV28 and TRBJ1-4): DVKVTQSSRYLVKRTGEKVFLECVQDMDHENMFWYRQDPGLGLRLIYFSYDVKMKEKGDIPEGYSVSREKKERFSLILESASTNQTSMYLCASSLTGMDEKLFFGSGTQLSVL.

This clone has just a few counts. The chain is built from TRBV19 and TRBJ2-5; 7 nucleotides match TRBD1. Looked up from germline, CDR1 is LNHDA and CDR2 is SQIVND (reference sequence). The J segment lost 7 bases and the V segment lost 1 base, leaving 6 bases of the junction unmatched. The CDR3 is 14 amino acids. This CDR3 reads CASSIGGGLGTQYF. DNA for the CDR3: TGTGCCAGTAGTATAGGAGGGGGCCTGGGGACCCAGTACTTC.

The chain carries TRBV7-2 and TRBJ2-7, with 8 bases fitting TRBD2. CDR1 and CDR2 from the germline V gene are SGHTA and FQGNSA. Trimming removed 4 bases from V and 4 bases from J; junction bases left unmatched: 6. CDR3 length: 14 amino acids. DNA for the CDR3: TGTGCCAGCAGCTCGGCTAGCGGGCTATACGAGCAGTACTTC. Translating it yields CASSSASGLYEQYF.

A few counts support this clone. The V call is TRBV10-3, the J call TRBJ2-2; D may be TRBD1 or TRBD2 (6 bases each). Per germline, CDR1 ENHRY and CDR2 SYGVKD. V was pared by 4 bases and J by 3 bases, with 12 bases between. The CDR3 is 15 residues long. The DNA for the CDR3 is TGTGCCATCAGTGGAAAGGGGGGTGACACCGGGGAGCTGTTTTTT. This translates into CAISGKGGDTGELFF.

This clone came up a few times. This chain joins TRBV28 and TRBJ2-1, with TRBD2 matching over 9 bases. This CDR3 region has 15 residues. With 4 bases clipped from V and 4 bases from J, the junction kept 5 bases outside the gene matches. CDR1 and CDR2 (germline): MDHEN, SYDVKM. The CDR3 DNA follows: TGTGCCAGCAGTTCAGCGGGGGGTTCTTACAATGAGCAGTTCTTC. It is translated as CASSSAGGSYNEQFF.